The next 8 T cell receptor beta chains were all read from a single sample in a study of preoperative IRX-2 immunotherapy in early breast cancer. Only in-frame clones appear in the TCRdb table, and some are missing; sequencing was by immunoSEQ multiplex PCR. Among about 23,000 clones listed, about 95% were seen once. Treatment denoted: preoperative locoregional IRX-2 cytokine immunotherapy. The sequences come from tumor tissue, collected after IRX-2 immunotherapy. The receptors stem from a human donor with breast cancer.

The chain couples TRBV5-1 to TRBJ1-2; perhaps TRBD1 as D (5 bases). There are 15 residues in the CDR3. Deletions cut 0 bases from V and 1 base from J, with 10 bases between. Germline V lookup: CDR1 SGHRS, CDR2 YFSETQ. As DNA, the CDR3 is TGCGCCAGCAGCTTGGAGGGGCATCTTAACTATGGCTACACCTTC. This sequence encodes CASSLEGHLNYGYTF.

The sample holds one count of this clone. The chain couples TRBV9 to TRBJ2-1; no definite D call. The length of the CDR3 is 13 residues. Germline V gene sequence: CDR1 SGDLS, CDR2 YYNGEE. V was cut by 0 bases and J by 8 bases, with 9 bases left in between. CDR3 protein: CASSVGLVDEQFF. The CDR3 nucleotides read TGTGCCAGCAGCGTAGGCCTCGTCGATGAGCAGTTCTTC.

The rearrangement uses TRBV5-6 and TRBJ1-1; D unresolved. The CDR3 has 15 amino acids. The V end lost 2 bases, the J end lost 0 bases, and 11 bases lay between the germline ends. From germline, CDR1 is SGHDT and CDR2 YYEEEE. The CDR3 spells CASSFWGFMNTEAFF. The CDR3 coding sequence is TGTGCCAGCAGCTTTTGGGGTTTTATGAACACTGAAGCTTTCTTT.

The chain recombines TRBV6-6 with TRBJ1-1, with D hard to call. Germline CDR1 is MNHNY and CDR2 is SVGAGI (reference sequence). V was cut by 7 bases and J by 1 base, with 13 bases left in between. The CDR3 loop spans 14 amino acids. The CDR3 bases are TGTGCCAGCACTATGCGACGGGAGAACACTGAAGCTTTCTTT. Residues: CASTMRRENTEAFF.

DNA of the CDR3: TGTGCCAGCAGTGAAACCGGGACAGGGCGAGGGGAGCTGTTTTTT. Translating gives CASSETGTGRGELFF. The rearrangement joins TRBV2 to TRBJ2-2; 9 bases are a match to TRBD1. Germline CDR1 SNHLY, CDR2 FYNNEI. After removal of 2 bases from V and 8 bases from J, the junction contained 6 bases not matched to a gene. This CDR3 is built from 15 residues.

V usage is TRBV11-2 and J usage is TRBJ2-3; D possibly uses TRBD1 or TRBD2 (5 bases each). The CDR3 length is 14 residues. CDR1 is SGHAT and CDR2 is FQNNGV in the germline V gene. The V gene lost 3 bases and the J gene lost 4 bases, with 11 bases spanning the gap. The CDR3 nucleotides read TGTGCCAGCAGCTTTTCGGGGACCTCAGATACGCAGTATTTT. Translated, it gives CASSFSGTSDTQYF.

J is TRBJ2-1 and V is TRBV7-3; 8 bases align to TRBD2. The V gene end was trimmed by 2 bases and the J gene end by 6 bases; junction bases not matched to a gene: 9. The CDR3 is made up of 16 amino acids. The germline V gene encodes CDR1 SGHTA and CDR2 FQGTGA. The CDR3 DNA follows: TGTGCCAGCAGCTTATACGGGTCTAGCGGGTCCAATGAGCAGTTCTTC. Its protein is CASSLYGSSGSNEQFF.

This chain connects TRBV5-6 to TRBJ1-4, with D maybe TRBD1 (6 bases). The CDR3 runs to 15 residues. The germline V and J ends were trimmed by 4 bases and 8 bases, with 18 bases remaining between them. Germline values: CDR1 SGHDT, CDR2 YYEEEE. CDR3 region: CASSPLGGVEEKLFF. The DNA of the CDR3 is TGTGCCAGCAGCCCCTTAGGGGGAGTTGAGGAAAAACTGTTTTTT.